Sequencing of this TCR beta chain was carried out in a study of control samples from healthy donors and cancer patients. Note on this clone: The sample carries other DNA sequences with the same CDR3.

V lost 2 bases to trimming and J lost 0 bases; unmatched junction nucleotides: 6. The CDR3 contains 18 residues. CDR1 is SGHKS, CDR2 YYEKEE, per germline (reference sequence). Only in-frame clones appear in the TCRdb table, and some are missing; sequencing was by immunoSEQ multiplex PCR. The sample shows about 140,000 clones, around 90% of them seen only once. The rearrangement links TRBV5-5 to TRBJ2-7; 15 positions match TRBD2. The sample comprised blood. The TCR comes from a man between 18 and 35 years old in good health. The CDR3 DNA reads TGTGCCAGCAGCTTTGGACTAGCGGGGGGGGGTAGCTCCTACGAGCAGTACTTC. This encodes CASSFGLAGGGSSYEQYF.